The rows below give T cell receptor beta chains drawn from one sample of a study of blood T cell repertoires in COVID-19. Libraries were prepared by immunoSEQ multiplex PCR; TCRdb keeps only in-frame clonotypes and omits some of them. The table shows under 150,000 clones, with 70% to 90% occurring only once. The sequenced material came from peripheral blood. The receptor set was obtained from a man in his forties or fifties with acute or convalescent COVID-19. Each CDR3 is given with its conserved first and last residue. A D gene is named only where the DNA matches it firmly. Clone size appears in some rows only: once, few, many, or a class for an expanded clone.

CDR3 | DNA | size | J | V | D
CASSPPISSYNEQFF | TGTGCCAGCTCACCTCCCATTTCTAGTTACAATGAGCAGTTCTTC | . | TRBJ2-1 | TRBV18 | .
CASSSPGTGALYEQYF | TGTGCCAGCAGCTCGCCAGGGACAGGGGCCCTCTACGAGCAGTACTTC | . | TRBJ2-7 | TRBV5-5 | TRBD1
CASSEVTGLSYGYTF | TGTGCCAGCAGTGAAGTGACAGGACTTTCCTATGGCTACACCTTC | . | TRBJ1-2 | TRBV6-1 | .
CASSHRDEQFF | TGCGCCAGCAGCCATCGCGATGAGCAGTTCTTC | . | TRBJ2-1 | TRBV4-1 | .
CASSPGRGGRTEAFF | TGTGCCAGTAGTCCCGGGAGAGGGGGCCGCACTGAAGCTTTCTTT | . | TRBJ1-1 | TRBV19 | TRBD1
CASSHGTGYQPQHF | TGTGCCAGCAGCCACGGGACAGGCTATCAGCCCCAGCATTTT | . | TRBJ1-5 | TRBV7-9 | TRBD1
CAWSVAGMDEKLFF | TGTGCCTGGAGTGTGGCAGGGATGGATGAAAAACTGTTTTTT | . | TRBJ1-4 | TRBV30 | .
CASSLGPETNEKLFF | TGTGCCAGCAGCTTAGGGCCAGAAACTAATGAAAAACTGTTTTTT | . | TRBJ1-4 | TRBV7-9 | .
CASSLLTGNTIYF | TGTGCCAGCAGCTTACTTACTGGAAACACCATATATTTT | once | TRBJ1-3 | TRBV11-2 | .
CASSLVGGPGTDTQYF | TGTGCCAGCAGCTTAGTAGGGGGCCCTGGCACAGATACGCAGTATTTT | . | TRBJ2-3 | TRBV7-9 | TRBD1
CASSPGTGAQETQYF | TGTGCCAGCAGCCCGGGGACAGGGGCCCAAGAGACCCAGTACTTC | . | TRBJ2-5 | TRBV11-3 | TRBD1
CASSTRTGGNEQYF | TGTGCCAGCAGTACCAGGACAGGGGGGAACGAGCAGTACTTC | . | TRBJ2-7 | TRBV2 | TRBD1
CASSEVEGKHGYTF | TGCGCCAGCAGCGAGGTCGAGGGAAAACATGGCTACACCTTC | . | TRBJ1-2 | TRBV5-1 | .
CASSYNSGGGYEQYF | TGTGCCAGCAGCTACAATAGCGGGGGCGGGTACGAGCAGTACTTC | . | TRBJ2-7 | TRBV7-6 | TRBD2
CAYTPNGLAGYTF | TGTGCCTACACACCAAACGGACTAGCAGGCTACACCTTC | once | TRBJ1-2 | TRBV30 | .
CASSSLRRGGLLGYTF | TGTGCCAGCAGTTCCCTTCGCAGGGGCGGATTGTTGGGCTACACCTTC | . | TRBJ1-2 | TRBV6-5 | .
CASSQSPGTLSSYEQYF | TGTGCCAGCAGCCAATCTCCCGGGACTTTAAGCTCCTACGAGCAGTACTTC | few | TRBJ2-7 | TRBV7-9 | .
CASSGYRDRVAYEQYF | TGTGCCAGCAGTGGGTACCGGGACAGGGTTGCGTACGAGCAGTACTTC | . | TRBJ2-7 | TRBV2 | TRBD1
CASRPGQGYGYTF | TGTGCCAGCAGACCGGGACAGGGCTATGGCTACACCTTC | . | TRBJ1-2 | TRBV6-5 | TRBD1
CSASGAYGYTF | TGCAGTGCGTCAGGTGCCTATGGCTACACCTTC | . | TRBJ1-2 | TRBV20-1 | .
CASSKTHREPGELFF | TGTGCCAGCAGTAAAACACACCGGGAACCCGGGGAGCTGTTTTTT | . | TRBJ2-2 | TRBV6-2/TRBV6-3 | .
CASSQSDRANQPQHF | TGCGCCAGCAGCCAATCGGACAGGGCAAATCAGCCCCAGCATTTT | once | TRBJ1-5 | TRBV4-1 | TRBD1
CASSLVARTGELFF | TGTGCCAGCAGCTTAGTGGCCCGCACCGGGGAGCTGTTTTTT | . | TRBJ2-2 | TRBV7-8 | .
CASSQGTGGNTIYF | TGTGCCAGCAGCCAAGGGACAGGGGGAAACACCATATATTTT | . | TRBJ1-3 | TRBV3-1/TRBV3-2 | TRBD1
CASRGGAENTEAFF | TGCGCCAGCCGGGGGGGCGCGGAGAACACTGAAGCTTTCTTT | once | TRBJ1-1 | TRBV5-1 | .
CASSLSSGGRGEQFF | TGTGCCAGCAGCCTTTCTAGCGGGGGGCGAGGTGAGCAGTTCTTC | . | TRBJ2-1 | TRBV9 | TRBD2
CASRHSNYGYTF | TGTGCAAGTCGCCACAGTAACTATGGCTACACCTTC | . | TRBJ1-2 | TRBV12-2 | .
CASSFSGGSIYGYTF | TGTGCCAGCAGTTTTTCAGGGGGCAGTATCTATGGCTACACCTTC | . | TRBJ1-2 | TRBV27 | TRBD1
CASSQEPGVSNQPQHF | TGCGCCAGCAGCCAGGAGCCCGGGGTTTCTAATCAGCCCCAGCATTTT | . | TRBJ1-5 | TRBV4-1 | .
CAISGAGVYEQYF | TGTGCCATCAGTGGGGCAGGGGTTTACGAGCAGTACTTC | . | TRBJ2-7 | TRBV10-3 | .
CASSFGTEQYF | TGTGCCAGCAGCTTCGGGACAGAGCAGTACTTC | . | TRBJ2-7 | TRBV5-4 | .
CASSLSGRVNEQFF | TGTGCCAGCAGCTTGAGTGGTCGGGTTAATGAGCAGTTCTTC | . | TRBJ2-1 | TRBV5-4 | .
CASRALAGPDTQYF | TGTGCCAGCAGAGCCCTAGCGGGGCCTGATACGCAGTATTTT | . | TRBJ2-3 | TRBV28 | TRBD2
CASSVELAVRTGELFF | TGTGCCAGCAGCGTAGAGCTAGCTGTTCGAACCGGGGAGCTGTTTTTT | . | TRBJ2-2 | TRBV9 | .
CASSSPGQSTDTQYF | TGTGCCAGCAGCTCCCCGGGACAGAGCACAGATACGCAGTATTTT | . | TRBJ2-3 | TRBV7-9 | TRBD1
CASSFPGGQDTQYF | TGTGCCAGCAGCTTTCCAGGGGGCCAGGATACGCAGTATTTT | . | TRBJ2-3 | TRBV13 | TRBD1